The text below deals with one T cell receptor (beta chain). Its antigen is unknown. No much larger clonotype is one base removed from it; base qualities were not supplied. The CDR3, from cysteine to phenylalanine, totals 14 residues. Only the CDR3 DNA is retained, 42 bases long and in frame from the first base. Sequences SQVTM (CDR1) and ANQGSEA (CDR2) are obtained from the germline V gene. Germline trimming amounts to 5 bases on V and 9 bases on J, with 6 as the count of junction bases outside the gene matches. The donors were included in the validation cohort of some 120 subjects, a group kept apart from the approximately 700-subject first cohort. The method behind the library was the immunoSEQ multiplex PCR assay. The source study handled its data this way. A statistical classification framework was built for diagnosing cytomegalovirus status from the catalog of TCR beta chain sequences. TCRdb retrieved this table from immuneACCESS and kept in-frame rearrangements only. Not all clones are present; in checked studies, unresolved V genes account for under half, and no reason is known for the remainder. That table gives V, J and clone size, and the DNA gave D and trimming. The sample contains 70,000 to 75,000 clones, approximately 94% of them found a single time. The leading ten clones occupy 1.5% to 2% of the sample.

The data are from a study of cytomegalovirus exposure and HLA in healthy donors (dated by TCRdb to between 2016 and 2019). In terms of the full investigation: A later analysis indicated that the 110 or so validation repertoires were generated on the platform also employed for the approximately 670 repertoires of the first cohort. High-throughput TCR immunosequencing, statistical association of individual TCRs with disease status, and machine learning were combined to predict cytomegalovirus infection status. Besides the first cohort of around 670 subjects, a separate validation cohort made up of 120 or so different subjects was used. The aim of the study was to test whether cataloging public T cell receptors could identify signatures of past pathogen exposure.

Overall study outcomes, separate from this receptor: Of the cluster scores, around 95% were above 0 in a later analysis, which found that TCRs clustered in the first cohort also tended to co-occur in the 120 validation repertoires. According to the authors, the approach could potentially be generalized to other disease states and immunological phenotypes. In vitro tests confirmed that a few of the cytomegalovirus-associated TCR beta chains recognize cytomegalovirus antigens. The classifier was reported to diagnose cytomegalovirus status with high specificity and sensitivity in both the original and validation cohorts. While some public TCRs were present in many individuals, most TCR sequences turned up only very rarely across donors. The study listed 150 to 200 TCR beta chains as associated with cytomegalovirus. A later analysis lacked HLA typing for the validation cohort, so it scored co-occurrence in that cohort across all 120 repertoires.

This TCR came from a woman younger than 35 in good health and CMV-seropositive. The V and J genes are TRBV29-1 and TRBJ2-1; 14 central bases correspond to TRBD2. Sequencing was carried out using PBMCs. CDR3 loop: CSVRTSGGSGEQFF. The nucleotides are TGCAGCGTTAGGACTAGCGGGGGGTCGGGTGAGCAGTTCTTC.